This TCR beta chain was captured in a study of low-dose radiotherapy and immunotherapy resistance in tumors. The sample's time point: before trial treatment. Unmatched junction bases numbered 16, after V lost 5 bases and J lost 7 bases. Germline lookup yields CDR1 SGHAT and CDR2 FQNNGV. This CDR3 is built from 17 residues. Alpha- and beta-chain coverage of first-strand cDNA came from TRAV- and TRBV-specific primers. TCRs were put through approximately 20 PCR cycles of amplification with Phusion. A constant-region primer and the V-primer adapter served as the primer pair. TCRdb re-called the reads with MiXCR, one entry per CDR3 protein. In the table there are 60,000 to 90,000 distinct CDR3 sequences, roughly 30% of which are singletons. This clonotype was observed at least ten times.

The sequence was collected from a female donor with ovarian cancer. V and J are TRBV11-2 and TRBJ2-1; 8 positions agree with TRBD2. The sample here was PBMCs, taken before treatment. CDR3 residues: CASSQVGREGLTNEQFF. CDR3 nucleotide sequence: TGTGCCAGCAGCCAGGTCGGCCGGGAGGGCCTGACGAATGAGCAGTTCTTC.